This T cell receptor (beta chain) was captured in a study of cytomegalovirus exposure and HLA in healthy donors. Study outcomes and limitations: Certain sequence variants were highly shared and formed a cluster, and this cluster was likely a sequencing artifact. Further analysis, carried out later, found HLA-associated TCR beta chains more clonally expanded than equally common other chains. According to an earlier analysis, most TCR beta V segments yielded productive rearrangements about 90% or about 30% of the time.

As to this clone: Antigen: not known. This sample includes further DNA sequences coding for the same CDR3.

Primers included in the PCR were 60 Vbeta and 13 Jbeta primers. Using immunoSEQ multiplex PCR, the repertoire was profiled, and TCRdb retains in-frame clones only, with some absent. The table has around 50,000 clones, about two thirds seen once. Nominally healthy donors were sampled, though unrecorded immune exposures were likely. With V trimmed by 3 bases and J by 2 bases, 6 bases remained unmatched. This CDR3 region has 14 residues. The germline V gene has CDR1 SQVTM and CDR2 ANQGSEA. The gene calls are TRBV29-1 and TRBJ2-5; 7 positions agree with TRBD1. What was sequenced was PBMCs. The source is a woman in her forties or fifties in good health and CMV-seropositive. CDR3 region: CSVELPGQQETQYF. The CDR3 coding sequence is TGCAGCGTTGAGCTTCCGGGACAGCAAGAGACCCAGTACTTC.